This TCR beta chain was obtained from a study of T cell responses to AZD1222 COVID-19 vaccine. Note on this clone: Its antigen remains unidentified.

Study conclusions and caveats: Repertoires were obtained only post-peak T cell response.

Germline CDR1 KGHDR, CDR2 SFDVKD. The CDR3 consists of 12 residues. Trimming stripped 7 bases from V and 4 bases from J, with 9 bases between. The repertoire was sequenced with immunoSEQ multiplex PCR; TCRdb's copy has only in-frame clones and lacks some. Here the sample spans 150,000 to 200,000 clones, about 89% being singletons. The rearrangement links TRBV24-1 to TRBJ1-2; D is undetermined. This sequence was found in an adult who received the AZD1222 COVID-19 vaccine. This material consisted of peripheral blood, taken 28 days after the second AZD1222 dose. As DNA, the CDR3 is TGTGCCACCAGCCAAGAGGGCTATGGCTACACCTTC. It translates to CATSQEGYGYTF.